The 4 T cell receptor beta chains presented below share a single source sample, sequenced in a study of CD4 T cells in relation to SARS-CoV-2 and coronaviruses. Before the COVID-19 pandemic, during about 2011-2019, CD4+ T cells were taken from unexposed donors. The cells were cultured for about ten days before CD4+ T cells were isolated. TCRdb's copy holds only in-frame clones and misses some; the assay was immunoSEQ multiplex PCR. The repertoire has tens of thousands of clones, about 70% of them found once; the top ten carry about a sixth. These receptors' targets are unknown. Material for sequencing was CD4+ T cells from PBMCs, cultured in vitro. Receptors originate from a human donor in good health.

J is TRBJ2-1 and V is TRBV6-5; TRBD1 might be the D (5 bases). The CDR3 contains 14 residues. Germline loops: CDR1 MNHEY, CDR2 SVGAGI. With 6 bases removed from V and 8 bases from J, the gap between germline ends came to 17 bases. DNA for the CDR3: TGTGCCAGCAGACCAGGGTGGGGTAGAGATGAGCAGTTCTTC. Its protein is CASRPGWGRDEQFF.

The CDR3 DNA sequence: TGTGCCAGCAGTCACACACTCGGGGGGACGCAGTATTTT. Translation gives CASSHTLGGTQYF. The genes are TRBV12-3 or TRBV12-4 and TRBJ2-3, with TRBD2 matching 7 bases. With 5 bases clipped from V and 9 bases from J, the junction kept 8 bases outside the gene matches. The CDR3 covers 13 residues.

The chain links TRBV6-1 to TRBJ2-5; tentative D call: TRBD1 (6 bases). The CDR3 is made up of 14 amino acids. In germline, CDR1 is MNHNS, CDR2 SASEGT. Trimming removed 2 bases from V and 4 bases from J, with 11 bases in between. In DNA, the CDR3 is TGTGCCAGCAGTGAACTTGTCAGGGGAGAGACCCAGTACTTC. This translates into CASSELVRGETQYF.

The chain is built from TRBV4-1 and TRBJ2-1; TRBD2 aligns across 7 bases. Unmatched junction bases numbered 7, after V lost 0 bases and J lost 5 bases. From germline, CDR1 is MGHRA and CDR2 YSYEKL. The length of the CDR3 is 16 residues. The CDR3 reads CASSQERAGAHNEQFF. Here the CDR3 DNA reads TGCGCCAGCAGCCAAGAAAGGGCGGGAGCTCACAATGAGCAGTTCTTC.